The 24 T cell receptor beta chains below come from one sample, sequenced in a study of blood T cell repertoires in COVID-19. TCRdb's copy holds only in-frame clones and misses some; the assay was immunoSEQ multiplex PCR. Among under 200,000 clones listed, 70% to 90% were seen once. Sequenced material: peripheral blood. These receptors were obtained from a man aged 45-60 years with active or convalescent COVID-19.

V usage is TRBV11-3 and J usage is TRBJ2-1; D is uncertain. The CDR3 extends over 15 amino acids. Germline lookup yields CDR1 SGHNT and CDR2 YENEEA. Trimming removed 2 bases at V and 2 bases at J, with 10 bases between. The CDR3 loop is CASSLSGFTYNEQFF. CDR3 coding DNA: TGTGCCAGCAGCTTATCCGGGTTCACCTACAATGAGCAGTTCTTC.

The rearrangement links TRBV4-3 to TRBJ1-2, with D unresolved. CDR1 and CDR2 (germline): LGHNA, YSLEER. With 1 base removed from V and 8 bases from J, the gap between germline ends came to 11 bases. The CDR3 runs 13 residues. CDR3 amino acids: CASSQGRAGGYTF. The CDR3 bases are TGCGCCAGCAGCCAAGGCCGAGCGGGGGGCTACACCTTC.

The chain links TRBV2 to TRBJ2-7, with D possibly TRBD2 on 5 matching bases. Trimming pared 0 bases from V and 0 bases from J, leaving 12 bases between. From germline, CDR1 is SNHLY and CDR2 FYNNEI. This CDR3 comprises 16 residues. CDR3 sequence: CASSEALVGSSYEQYF. In nucleotides, the CDR3 is TGTGCCAGCAGTGAAGCGCTAGTGGGGAGCTCCTACGAGCAGTACTTC.

The genes are TRBV11-3 and TRBJ2-1, with TRBD1 matching 9 bases. The V segment lost 1 base and the J segment 3 bases; nucleotides outside the gene matches: 7. CDR1 is SGHNT and CDR2 is YENEEA in the germline V gene. CDR3 size: 17 residues. The CDR3 is CASSLGSWTGVYNEQFF. In DNA form, the CDR3 reads TGTGCCAGCAGCTTAGGATCGTGGACAGGGGTCTACAATGAGCAGTTCTTC.

The chain carries TRBV7-3 and TRBJ2-7, with TRBD2 matching 12 bases. CDR1 and CDR2 (germline): SGHTA, FQGTGA. The CDR3 is made up of 15 amino acids. With 5 bases clipped from V and 5 bases from J, the junction kept 7 bases outside the gene matches. DNA for the CDR3: TGTGCCAGCAGCCTGACTAGCGGGAGAGAGAACGAGCAGTACTTC. Amino acids: CASSLTSGRENEQYF.

The V call is TRBV10-3, the J call TRBJ1-1, with D possibly being TRBD1 (6 bases). Trimming pared 7 bases from V and 0 bases from J, leaving 15 bases between. Germline values: CDR1 ENHRY, CDR2 SYGVKD. This CDR3 contains 15 residues. The CDR3: CAITSRGGMNTEAFF. DNA of the CDR3: TGTGCCATCACCTCGAGGGGGGGGATGAACACTGAAGCTTTCTTT.

The J gene is TRBJ2-7, the V gene TRBV10-3; D remains ambiguous. Trimming removed 3 bases from V and 3 bases from J, with 3 bases in between. CDR3 length: 11 residues. Germline lookup yields CDR1 ENHRY and CDR2 SYGVKD. CDR3 amino acids: CAISDSYEQYF. The DNA for the CDR3 is TGTGCCATCAGTGACAGCTACGAGCAGTACTTC.

This chain joins TRBV25-1 and TRBJ2-5, with D possibly TRBD1 on 5 matching bases. The germline V gene encodes CDR1 MGHDK and CDR2 SYGVNS. The CDR3 runs to 15 residues. V was clipped by 3 bases and J by 5 bases, with 16 bases between them. CDR3 residues: CASSDAQGGRETQYF. The CDR3 bases are TGTGCCAGCAGTGATGCGCAGGGCGGCCGGGAGACCCAGTACTTC.

The chain uses TRBV6-5 and TRBJ2-7; D may be TRBD2 (6 bases). The CDR3 sequence is 11 residues long. V gave up 5 bases and J gave up 5 bases, with 7 bases separating them. Germline V gives CDR1 MNHEY, CDR2 SVGAGI. In DNA form, the CDR3 reads TGTGCCAGCAGTAAGCGGGACGAGCAGTACTTC. It encodes CASSKRDEQYF.

The chain is built from TRBV19 and TRBJ2-1; 7 bases line up with TRBD1. J lost 4 bases, V lost 7 bases, and 10 bases had no gene match. This CDR3 has 15 amino acids. CDR1 LNHDA and CDR2 SQIVND come from the germline V gene (reference sequence). In DNA, the CDR3 is TGTGCCAGTATTAGGACAGGTGATAGGTACAATGAGCAGTTCTTC. Translating it yields CASIRTGDRYNEQFF.

The gene calls are TRBV3-1 (or the pseudogene TRBV3-2) and TRBJ1-1; D not certain. Germline CDR1 reads LGHDT; CDR2 reads YNNKEL (reference sequence). Trimming removed 1 base at V and 5 bases at J, with 14 bases between. This CDR3 contains 15 residues. The CDR3 bases are TGTGCCAGCAGCCAAGCTCGGATAGGGAGGACTGAAGCTTTCTTT. Translating it yields CASSQARIGRTEAFF.

The rearrangement joins TRBV12-2 to TRBJ1-1; the table calls TRBD1, which could not be checked here. TRBV12-2 is annotated as a pseudogene. This CDR3 comprises 16 residues. The CDR3 loop reads CASRDRGHSLNTEAFF. For the CDR3, the DNA is TGTGCAAGTCGAGACAGGGGCCACAGTTTGAACACTGAAGCTTTCTTT.

The genes are TRBV7-2 and TRBJ2-7; no reliable D call. Germline assignment: CDR1 SGHTA and CDR2 FQGNSA. The CDR3 has 11 residues. V lost 3 bases to trimming and J lost 4 bases, with 4 bases between them. The CDR3 here is CASSFHYEQYF. CDR3 nucleotides: TGTGCCAGCAGCTTTCATTACGAGCAGTACTTC.

The rearrangement links TRBV7-9 to TRBJ1-1; TRBD1 matches 8 bases. The CDR3 extends over 17 amino acids. The V segment lost 2 bases and the J segment 5 bases; nucleotides outside the gene matches: 13. Germline V lookup: CDR1 SEHNR, CDR2 FQNEAQ (reference sequence). CDR3 DNA sequence: TGTGCCAGCAGCTTAAGGGGGGGCGGACAGGGAGGGACTGAAGCTTTCTTT. It yields the protein CASSLRGGGQGGTEAFF.

The rearrangement links TRBV6-4 to TRBJ2-7; 11 bases are shared with TRBD2. V was pared by 6 bases and J by 9 bases, with 7 bases of the junction left unmatched. The CDR3 contains 13 residues. The germline CDR1 and CDR2 sequences are MRHNA and SNTAGT. CDR3 sequence reads: CASSPLAGGPQYF. The CDR3 coding sequence is TGTGCCAGCAGCCCTCTAGCGGGAGGCCCGCAGTACTTC.

The chain joins TRBV7-3 to TRBJ2-3; possibly TRBD2 for D (5 bases). From germline, CDR1 is SGHTA and CDR2 FQGTGA. CDR3 size: 12 residues. V lost 8 bases, J lost 6 bases, and 12 bases lay in between. CDR3 residues: CASGLRADTQYF. The CDR3 bases are TGTGCCAGCGGGCTGAGGGCCGATACGCAGTATTTT.

V gene TRBV12-3 or TRBV12-4 combines with J gene TRBJ2-7, with 7 nucleotides matching TRBD1. The CDR3 extends over 13 amino acids. Trimming removed 1 base from V and 7 bases from J; junction bases left unmatched: 4. CDR3 nucleotides: TGTGCCAGCAGTTTAGGCAGGGGGTTTGAGCAGTACTTC. The encoded protein is CASSLGRGFEQYF.

The gene calls are TRBV18 and TRBJ2-3; unclear D gene. CDR3 length: 15 amino acids. V was pared by 3 bases and J by 0 bases, with 10 bases between. Germline-derived CDR1 and CDR2 are KGHSH and LQKENI. The CDR3 protein is CASSPRASSTDTQYF. The CDR3 DNA is TGTGCCAGCTCACCGAGAGCGTCGAGCACAGATACGCAGTATTTT.

This chain joins TRBV9 and TRBJ1-5, with D possibly TRBD1 on 6 matching bases. The CDR3 contains 14 residues. The germline V and J ends were trimmed by 3 bases and 2 bases, with 9 bases remaining between them. CDR1 is SGDLS and CDR2 is YYNGEE in the germline V gene. The CDR3 DNA is TGTGCCAGCAGCGGGGGGCCTGGCAATCAGCCCCAGCATTTT. Residues: CASSGGPGNQPQHF. The full variable domain, with the rest looked up from reference TRBV9 and TRBJ1-5, is DSGVTQTPKHLITATGQRVTLRCSPRSGDLSVYWYQQSLDQGLQFLIQYYNGEERAKGNILERFSAQQFPDLHSELNLSSLELGDSALYFCASSGGPGNQPQHFGDGTRLSIL.

This chain uses TRBV7-9 with TRBJ1-6; D possibly corresponds to TRBD1 (6 bases). Between the trimmed V and J ends, which lost 7 bases and 7 bases, there was a span of 14 bases. The germline gives CDR1 SEHNR, CDR2 FQNEAQ (reference sequence). This CDR3 is built from 14 residues. The CDR3 loop reads CASTPGVGNSPLHF. CDR3 sequence (DNA): TGTGCCAGCACCCCAGGGGTGGGAAATTCACCCCTCCACTTT.

The chain joins TRBV24-1 to TRBJ2-3, with D tentatively TRBD1 (5 bases). This CDR3 comprises 15 residues. Trimming removed 4 bases from V and 1 base from J, with 11 bases in between. Looked up from germline, CDR1 is KGHDR and CDR2 is SFDVKD. The CDR3 bases are TGTGCCACCAGTGAACATACGACAGGCACAGATACGCAGTATTTT. Protein sequence: CATSEHTTGTDTQYF.

The V call is TRBV9, the J call TRBJ2-4; 7 bases agree with TRBD1. The CDR3 consists of 15 residues. V shed 0 bases, J shed 1 base, and the junction held 1 base outside the gene matches. Germline CDR1 is SGDLS and CDR2 is YYNGEE. The CDR3 DNA sequence: TGTGCCAGCAGCGTAGGAGGGGGCGCCAAAAACATTCAGTACTTC. As protein: CASSVGGGAKNIQYF.

This clone appeared once. The V and J genes are TRBV27 and TRBJ2-7; the match to TRBD2 covers 9 bases. The CDR3 has 14 residues. Germline CDR1 and CDR2: MNHEY and SMNVEV (reference sequence). J was trimmed by 3 bases and V by 7 bases; bases with no gene match: 7. CDR3 nucleotides: TGTGCCAGCAAGGTAGCGGGGGATCTCTACGAGCAGTACTTC. Translated: CASKVAGDLYEQYF.

The chain has TRBV6-1 and TRBJ1-6, with D possibly being TRBD1 (5 bases). Trimming removed 0 bases at V and 4 bases at J, with 7 bases between. Germline lookup yields CDR1 MNHNS and CDR2 SASEGT. There are 15 residues in the CDR3. CDR3 bases: TGTGCCAGCAGTGAAGCCCAGGGATATAATTCACCCCTCCACTTT. This gives the protein CASSEAQGYNSPLHF.